The source of this T cell receptor beta chain is a study of identical twins. TCRdb fed the 5' RACE reads into MiXCR, producing one record per CDR3 protein. The data hold hundreds of thousands of distinct CDR3 sequences, with more than 6.5% observed a single time. The sample holds many counts of this clonotype. This sample also belongs to another study, concerning yellow fever vaccine responses in identical twins.

The specimen sequenced was PBMCs. This receptor was taken from a woman aged 18 to 35 in good health.

The CDR3 coding sequence is TGTGCCAGCAATACAGGGGGAGCAGTCTACGAGCAGTACTTC. Translating gives CASNTGGAVYEQYF. The chain links TRBV12-3 or TRBV12-4 to TRBJ2-7, with 8 bases lining up with TRBD1. This CDR3 has 14 residues. With 7 bases clipped from V and 3 bases from J, the junction kept 8 bases outside the gene matches.